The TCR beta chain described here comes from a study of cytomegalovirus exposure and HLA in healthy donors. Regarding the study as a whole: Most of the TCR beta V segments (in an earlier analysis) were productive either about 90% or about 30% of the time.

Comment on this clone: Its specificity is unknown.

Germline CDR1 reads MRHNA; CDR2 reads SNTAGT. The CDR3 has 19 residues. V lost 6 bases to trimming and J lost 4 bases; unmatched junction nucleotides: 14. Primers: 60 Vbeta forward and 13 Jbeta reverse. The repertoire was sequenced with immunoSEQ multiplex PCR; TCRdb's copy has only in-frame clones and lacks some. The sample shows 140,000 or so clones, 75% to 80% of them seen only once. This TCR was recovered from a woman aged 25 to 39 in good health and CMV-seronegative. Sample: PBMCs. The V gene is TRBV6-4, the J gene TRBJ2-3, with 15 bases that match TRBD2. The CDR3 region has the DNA TGTGCCAGCAGAAAGCAAGGACTAGCGGGGGGGGCAGGACCAGATACGCAGTATTTT. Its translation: CASRKQGLAGGAGPDTQYF.